Listed below are T cell receptor beta chains from one sample, sequenced in a study of human T cells and chemical hapten exposure. MiXCR, applied by TCRdb to the RACE reads, yields one record per CDR3 protein. Here the sample spans 190,000 or so distinct CDR3 sequences, 30% being singletons. Sequencing was performed on whole blood, taken in connection with sensitization to the hapten diphenylcyclopropenone (DPC). Every receptor here comes from a woman in her twenties or thirties with alopecia areata. Some clones in this sample may be carry-over from other donors' samples. CDR3s include the opening cysteine and the closing phenylalanine or tryptophan. D genes are given only for firm matches. Clone size is stated in some rows and not others, as once, few, many or a class when expanded.

v_gene,d_gene,j_gene,abundance,CDR3aa,CDR3nt
TRBV19,NA,TRBJ1-5,few,CASSITGLGSNQPQHF,TGTGCCAGTAGTATTACAGGCCTGGGAAGCAATCAGCCCCAGCATTTT
TRBV28,NA,TRBJ1-2,few,CASREEVYGYTF,TGTGCCAGCAGAGAAGAAGTCTATGGCTACACCTTC
TRBV10-3,NA,TRBJ2-7,once,CAISRDTSYEQYF,TGTGCCATCAGTAGGGACACCTCCTACGAGCAGTACTTC
TRBV9,NA,TRBJ2-2,few,CASSVSQGTPGELFF,TGTGCCAGCAGCGTATCCCAGGGGACCCCCGGGGAGCTGTTTTTT
TRBV5-8,NA,TRBJ1-5,NA,CASSLGANQPQHF,TGTGCCAGCAGCTTAGGTGCGAATCAGCCCCAGCATTTT
TRBV28,TRBD2,TRBJ2-7,NA,CASSFRVLRLAGGPEQYF,TGTGCCAGCAGTTTCCGGGTCCTCAGACTAGCGGGAGGGCCCGAGCAGTACTTC
TRBV7-2,TRBD1,TRBJ1-3,NA,CASSLFLDRALGDTIYF,TGTGCCAGCAGCCTCTTTTTGGACAGGGCCCTAGGAGACACCATATATTTT
TRBV20-1,TRBD2,TRBJ2-1,few,CSASDSGSGWGQFF,TGCAGTGCTAGCGATAGCGGGAGCGGGTGGGGGCAGTTCTTC
TRBV6-4,NA,TRBJ1-5,many,CASSPQGGSNQPQHF,TGTGCCAGCAGTCCTCAGGGAGGTAGCAATCAGCCCCAGCATTTT
TRBV7-2,NA,TRBJ1-1,many,CASSLALGTTEAFF,TGTGCCAGCAGCTTAGCGCTTGGTACCACTGAAGCTTTCTTT
TRBV20-1,TRBD1,TRBJ1-1,NA,CSARTGGSEAFF,TGCAGTGCTCGAACAGGGGGGTCTGAAGCTTTCTTT
TRBV3-1,NA,TRBJ1-2,once,CASSQPGEDGYTF,TGTGCCAGCAGCCAACCGGGGGAGGATGGCTACACCTTC
TRBV5-1,TRBD1,TRBJ1-4,NA,CASSLSGQGASEKLFF,TGCGCCAGCAGCTTATCCGGACAGGGCGCCTCGGAAAAACTGTTTTTT
TRBV6-2/TRBV6-3,TRBD2,TRBJ2-2,NA,CASSKSGSRTGELFF,TGTGCCAGCAGCAAGAGCGGGAGTAGGACCGGGGAGCTGTTTTTT
TRBV20-1,NA,TRBJ1-2,NA,CSARELMKRDGYTF,TGCAGTGCTAGAGAGCTGATGAAGAGGGATGGCTACACCTTC
TRBV18,NA,TRBJ2-2,NA,CASSPINTGELFF,TGTGCCAGCTCACCTATTAACACCGGGGAGCTGTTTTTT
TRBV20-1,NA,TRBJ2-1,few,CSGTTSSYNEQFF,TGCAGTGGGACTACGAGCTCCTACAATGAGCAGTTCTTC
TRBV29-1,TRBD1,TRBJ2-1,NA,CSVPRDRAVNEQFF,TGCAGCGTCCCAAGAGACAGGGCAGTCAATGAGCAGTTCTTC
TRBV29-1,TRBD1,TRBJ1-1,many,CSVDRDRGAEAFF,TGCAGCGTTGACCGGGACAGGGGCGCTGAAGCTTTCTTT
TRBV4-2,NA,TRBJ2-1,NA,CASSQEPPSSYNEQFF,TGTGCCAGCAGCCAAGAACCCCCTAGCTCCTACAATGAGCAGTTCTTC
TRBV20-1,NA,TRBJ1-1,few,CRGGGPSEAFF,TGCAGGGGGGGGGGGCCGTCTGAAGCTTTCTTT
TRBV20-1,NA,TRBJ1-1,few,CSATRLSAEAFF,TGCAGTGCTACGAGACTAAGCGCTGAAGCTTTCTTT
TRBV4-2,TRBD1,TRBJ2-5,few,CASSLTGTGAKETQYF,TGTGCCAGCAGCCTCACCGGGACAGGGGCGAAAGAGACCCAGTACTTC
TRBV20-1,NA,TRBJ1-2,many,CSARGGGGLGYTF,TGCAGTGCTAGAGGGGGAGGGGGTCTTGGCTACACCTTC
TRBV28,NA,TRBJ2-6,NA,CASSFGYHRVSGGANVLTF,TGTGCCAGCAGTTTCGGGTATCACAGGGTATCGGGCGGGGCCAACGTCCTGACTTTC
TRBV4-2,NA,TRBJ2-5,NA,CASSPKRDYQETQYF,TGTGCCAGCAGCCCCAAGAGGGACTACCAAGAGACCCAGTACTTC
TRBV7-9,NA,TRBJ1-4,few,CASSLPREDRAKEKLFF,TGTGCCAGCAGCTTACCCCGAGAGGATAGGGCAAAGGAAAAACTGTTTTTT
TRBV27,NA,TRBJ1-1,NA,CASSHFGSNTEAFF,TGTGCCAGCAGCCATTTTGGGTCGAACACTGAAGCTTTCTTT
TRBV4-2,NA,TRBJ2-3,few,CASSSGGQSTDTQYF,TGTGCCAGCAGCTCGGGGGGCCAAAGCACAGATACGCAGTATTTT
TRBV28,TRBD1,TRBJ1-5,NA,CASSRDRAPVNQPRHF,TGTGCCAGCAGTCGGGACAGGGCGCCGGTCAATCAGCCCCGGCATTTT
TRBV28,NA,TRBJ2-7,few,CASSLVGQAAYEQYF,TGTGCCAGCAGTTTGGTAGGCCAGGCTGCCTACGAGCAGTACTTC
TRBV6-2/TRBV6-3,NA,TRBJ1-2,few,CASSYSAGSSGYTF,TGTGCCAGCAGTTACAGTGCCGGTTCTTCTGGCTACACCTTC
TRBV10-3,NA,TRBJ1-6,NA,CAIALQTSSPLHF,TGTGCCATCGCCCTTCAGACGAGCTCACCCCTCCACTTT
TRBV28,NA,TRBJ1-4,few,CASTLGGSGEKLFF,TGTGCCAGCACCCTTGGGGGATCGGGGGAAAAACTGTTTTTT
TRBV6-2/TRBV6-3,NA,TRBJ2-5,NA,CASSYGRKARGETQYF,TGTGCCAGCAGTTACGGGCGCAAGGCTCGGGGAGAGACCCAGTACTTC
TRBV4-3,NA,TRBJ2-7,many,CASSQDFHREVYEQYF,TGCGCCAGCAGCCAAGATTTTCACAGGGAAGTCTACGAGCAGTACTTC
TRBV7-2,NA,TRBJ2-7,many,CASSLAPYEQYF,TGTGCCAGCAGCTTAGCCCCCTACGAGCAGTACTTC
TRBV5-1,TRBD1,TRBJ2-5,NA,CASSRNSGQQETQYF,TGCGCCAGCAGCAGAAATTCGGGACAGCAAGAGACCCAGTACTTC
TRBV20-1,NA,TRBJ2-2,few,CSAFPPKHTGELFF,TGCAGTGCCTTCCCCCCGAAACACACCGGGGAGCTGTTTTTT
TRBV4-2,TRBD2,TRBJ2-7,NA,CASSQVRSGRVFEQYF,TGTGCCAGCAGCCAAGTCCGAAGCGGGAGGGTTTTTGAGCAGTACTTC
TRBV28,NA,TRBJ1-2,many,CASSYGGGYTF,TGTGCCAGCAGTTACGGTGGGGGCTACACCTTC